The T cell receptor (beta chain) described here comes from a study of radiotherapy plus CTLA-4 blockade in lung cancer. Study background: Objective response was observed in about 19% of patients, and disease control in approximately 33%. General study results and limits: Peripheral blood showed expansion of tumor-derived TCR clones after radiotherapy and ipilimumab.

This clone appeared a single time. As yet, its antigen is unknown. Libraries were prepared by immunoSEQ multiplex PCR; TCRdb keeps only in-frame clonotypes and omits some of them. This table has over 75,000 clones, roughly four fifths appearing once. This receptor was obtained from a human donor with non-small cell lung cancer who had stable disease on radiotherapy plus ipilimumab. The sequenced sample was peripheral blood, obtained from a patient treated with radiotherapy plus ipilimumab.

The CDR3 DNA reads as TGCGCCAGCAGCCCGACTAGCGGGGGGTCCCCCTCCTACGAGCAGTACTTC. This encodes CASSPTSGGSPSYEQYF. The V call is TRBV4-1, the J call TRBJ2-7; 13 nucleotides match TRBD2. Germline lookup yields CDR1 MGHRA and CDR2 YSYEKL. This CDR3 comprises 17 residues. Trimming took 4 bases from V and 0 from J; bases not matched to a gene: 6.